These 22 T cell receptor beta chains were sequenced from one sample in a study of cytomegalovirus exposure and HLA in healthy donors. The data were produced by immunoSEQ multiplex PCR, yet TCRdb's version contains in-frame clones alone and is incomplete. The sample has under 100,000 clones, roughly 94% seen once. The sample taken for sequencing was PBMCs. The receptor set was obtained from a woman in her late teens or twenties in good health and CMV-seronegative.

The chain uses TRBV18 and TRBJ2-5; 11 positions match TRBD2. The germline V gene has CDR1 KGHSH and CDR2 LQKENI. The CDR3 totals 17 residues. The junction had 9 bases not matched to a gene; V was cut back by 6 bases and J by 0 bases. The CDR3 coding sequence is TGTGCCAGCTCTCAAAATTTACTAGCGGGGGACCAAGAGACCCAGTACTTC. This encodes CASSQNLLAGDQETQYF.

This clone has just one count. The chain uses TRBV27 and TRBJ2-5; 9 bases are shared with TRBD1. The CDR3 totals 15 residues. Germline CDR1 MNHEY, CDR2 SMNVEV (reference sequence). Trimming at V came to 5 bases and at J to 4 bases, leaving 8 bases not matched to a gene. This chain's CDR3 is CASSRKGQGPETQYF. The CDR3 region has the DNA TGTGCCAGCAGTCGAAAAGGACAGGGGCCAGAGACCCAGTACTTC.

The chain joins TRBV4-1 to TRBJ1-5, with a tentative D call TRBD1 (5 bases). The CDR3 has 14 residues. Between the trimmed V and J ends, which lost 2 bases and 6 bases, there was a span of 11 bases. CDR1 and CDR2 from the germline V gene are MGHRA and YSYEKL. This CDR3 is CASSQYSQGQPQHF. Here the CDR3 DNA reads TGCGCCAGCAGCCAATATTCCCAGGGTCAGCCCCAGCATTTT.

This chain uses TRBV19 with TRBJ1-6, with a tentative D call TRBD1 (6 bases). Looked up from germline, CDR1 is LNHDA and CDR2 is SQIVND (reference sequence). The CDR3 is 14 amino acids. V lost 2 bases to trimming and J lost 7 bases, with 9 bases between them. CDR3 bases: TGTGCCAGTAGTATAAACAGGGCAAATTCACCCCTCCACTTT. It codes for CASSINRANSPLHF. Combining the CDR3 with reference TRBV19 and TRBJ1-6 gives the whole variable domain DGGITQSPKYLFRKEGQNVTLSCEQNLNHDAMYWYRQDPGQGLRLIYYSQIVNDFQKGDIAEGYSVSREKKESFPLTVTSAQKNPTAFYLCASSINRANSPLHFGNGTRLTVT.

V gene TRBV6-1 combines with J gene TRBJ1-4; possibly TRBD1 for D (6 bases). Germline CDR1 is MNHNS and CDR2 is SASEGT. Trimming removed 4 bases from V and 6 bases from J, with 15 bases in between. CDR3 length: 15 amino acids. The DNA of the CDR3 is TGTGCCAGCAGTGGGGCGGACAGCCACGATGAAAAACTGTTTTTT. As protein: CASSGADSHDEKLFF.

This chain links TRBV7-9 with TRBJ2-2; TRBD2 is a possible D gene (5 bases). V was shortened by 1 base and J by 6 bases, with 6 bases between the two germline ends. Germline V gene data show CDR1 as SEHNR and CDR2 as FQNEAQ (reference sequence). The CDR3 has 13 amino acids. CDR3 loop: CASSLGGAGELFF. The CDR3 DNA is TGTGCCAGCAGCTTAGGGGGAGCCGGGGAGCTGTTTTTT.

Here the CDR3 DNA reads TGTGCCAGCAGTTACCCGGCGGGAGGGCCGGAGACCCAGTACTTC. Its protein is CASSYPAGGPETQYF. The gene calls are TRBV6-5 and TRBJ2-5; 9 bases map to TRBD2. J lost 5 bases, V lost 2 bases, and 6 bases had no gene match. Looked up from germline, CDR1 is MNHEY and CDR2 is SVGAGI. CDR3 length equals 15 residues.

This chain uses TRBV7-9 with TRBJ1-1, with D perhaps TRBD1 (5 bases). CDR3 length: 14 residues. V shed 3 bases and J shed 3 bases, with 11 bases lying between them. Germline V CDR1 and CDR2: SEHNR, FQNEAQ (reference sequence). This CDR3 reads CASSFSLTDTEAFF. In DNA form, the CDR3 reads TGTGCCAGCAGCTTCTCGCTGACAGACACTGAAGCTTTCTTT.

This sequence joins TRBV7-2 and TRBJ1-2; 9 positions agree with TRBD1. Looked up from germline, CDR1 is SGHTA and CDR2 is FQGNSA. Germline trimming cut 6 bases from V and 5 bases from J; bases unmatched to any gene: 7. The CDR3 is made up of 14 amino acids. The DNA for the CDR3 is TGTGCCAGCAGACCGGACAGGGGACAGTATGGCTACACCTTC. This gives the protein CASRPDRGQYGYTF.

The V and J genes are TRBV19 and TRBJ1-5; no clear D gene. The germline V gene encodes CDR1 LNHDA and CDR2 SQIVND (reference sequence). V lost 3 bases, J lost 6 bases, and 12 bases lay in between. There are 14 residues in the CDR3. CDR3 residues: CASSMSSAGQPQHF. Written as DNA, the CDR3 is TGTGCCAGTAGTATGTCCAGCGCTGGTCAGCCCCAGCATTTT.

This chain links TRBV5-6 with TRBJ2-3; D ambiguous. The CDR3 extends over 12 amino acids. Per the germline V gene, CDR1 is SGHDT and CDR2 is YYEEEE. V was pared by 0 bases and J by 9 bases, with 8 bases between. CDR3 in amino acids: CASSLASGTQYF. The CDR3, as DNA: TGTGCCAGCAGCTTGGCCTCAGGAACGCAGTATTTT.

This chain links TRBV19 with TRBJ1-5, with D unclear. The CDR3 has 15 amino acids. Germline V CDR1 and CDR2: LNHDA, SQIVND (reference sequence). V was cut by 5 bases and J by 4 bases, with 15 bases left in between. CDR3 amino acids: CASSDRVRRNQPQHF. In DNA form, the CDR3 reads TGTGCCAGTAGTGACCGGGTCCGAAGGAATCAGCCCCAGCATTTT.

The chain employs TRBV7-2 and TRBJ2-2; D unclear. This CDR3 has 12 residues. Germline-derived CDR1 and CDR2 are SGHTA and FQGNSA. Trimming left V 6 bases short and J 4 bases short, with 6 bases between. Here the CDR3 reads CASRAGTGELFF. In DNA form, the CDR3 reads TGTGCCAGCAGAGCAGGCACCGGGGAGCTGTTTTTT.

The chain joins TRBV18 to TRBJ2-7, with 8 positions matching TRBD1. Germline CDR1 KGHSH, CDR2 LQKENI. CDR3 size: 15 residues. The V segment lost 3 bases and the J segment 5 bases; nucleotides outside the gene matches: 9. CDR3 protein: CASSPGQGLGHEQYF. The CDR3, as DNA: TGTGCCAGCTCACCTGGACAGGGTCTTGGCCACGAGCAGTACTTC.

The chain carries TRBV5-1 and TRBJ1-1; TRBD1 is a possible D gene (6 bases). V lost 3 bases, J lost 5 bases, and 11 bases lay in between. Germline CDR1 SGHRS, CDR2 YFSETQ. There are 13 residues in the CDR3. Here the CDR3 DNA reads TGCGCCAGCAGCTCCCCAGGGGCTACTGAAGCTTTCTTT. As protein: CASSSPGATEAFF.

In this sample, this clone turned up once. The chain uses TRBV5-1 and TRBJ1-2; D is uncertain. Trimming took 1 base from V and 4 from J, leaving 8 bases between them. The germline V gene encodes CDR1 SGHRS and CDR2 YFSETQ. This CDR3 is 13 amino acids long. The CDR3 loop reads CASSLNQAYGYTF. Here the CDR3 DNA reads TGCGCCAGCAGCTTGAACCAAGCCTATGGCTACACCTTC.

This rearrangement joins TRBV7-9 to TRBJ1-6; 8 bases align to TRBD1. The CDR3 runs to 14 residues. V trimming: 5 bases; J trimming: 7 bases; junction bases outside the gene matches: 4. CDR1 and CDR2 from the germline V gene are SEHNR and FQNEAQ (reference sequence). CDR3: CASSKDRVNSPLHF. In nucleotides, the CDR3 is TGTGCCAGCAGCAAGGACAGGGTCAATTCACCCCTCCACTTT.

The V gene is TRBV10-2, the J gene TRBJ2-1; the match to TRBD2 covers 15 bases. The CDR3 is 19 amino acids. Germline V gene data show CDR1 as WSHSY and CDR2 as SAAADI. V was clipped by 0 bases and J by 0 bases; unmatched bases: 3. CDR3 DNA: TGCGCCAGCAGTGAGTCAGGACTAGCGGGGGGGAGCTCCTACAATGAGCAGTTCTTC. Translation gives CASSESGLAGGSSYNEQFF.

This sequence joins TRBV6-5 and TRBJ2-7; D unresolved. Germline lookup yields CDR1 MNHEY and CDR2 SVGAGI. This CDR3 spans 14 amino acids. V dropped 5 bases and J dropped 5 bases, with 16 bases sitting between them. CDR3 bases: TGTGCCAGCAGTCACGGGTACACGTTGGACGAGCAGTACTTC. It codes for CASSHGYTLDEQYF.

The chain couples TRBV5-1 to TRBJ2-3; perhaps TRBD2 as D (6 bases). Trimming pared 0 bases from V and 1 base from J, leaving 6 bases between. The CDR3 spans 14 residues. CDR1 is SGHRS and CDR2 is YFSETQ in the germline V gene. The CDR3 DNA reads as TGCGCCAGCAGCTTGGAGCGGGGCACAGATACGCAGTATTTT. As protein: CASSLERGTDTQYF.

The chain uses TRBV5-1 and TRBJ2-1, with D maybe TRBD2 (7 bases). Trimming shortened V by 0 bases and J by 4 bases, and 17 bases separated the two germline ends. The CDR3 has 17 residues. CDR1 is SGHRS and CDR2 is YFSETQ in the germline V gene. CDR3 sequence (DNA): TGCGCCAGCAGCTTGGGTGGGGGGGGGCGCGCATACAATGAGCAGTTCTTC. Translation gives CASSLGGGGRAYNEQFF.

The chain is built from TRBV7-9 and TRBJ1-5, with 9 bases matching TRBD1. Trimming took 6 bases from V and 4 from J; bases not matched to a gene: 4. Germline V gene lookup returns CDR1 SEHNR and CDR2 FQNEAQ (reference sequence). CDR3 length: 14 amino acids. The CDR3 bases are TGTGCCAGCAGTTCAGGACAGGGGAATCAGCCCCAGCATTTT. It codes for CASSSGQGNQPQHF.